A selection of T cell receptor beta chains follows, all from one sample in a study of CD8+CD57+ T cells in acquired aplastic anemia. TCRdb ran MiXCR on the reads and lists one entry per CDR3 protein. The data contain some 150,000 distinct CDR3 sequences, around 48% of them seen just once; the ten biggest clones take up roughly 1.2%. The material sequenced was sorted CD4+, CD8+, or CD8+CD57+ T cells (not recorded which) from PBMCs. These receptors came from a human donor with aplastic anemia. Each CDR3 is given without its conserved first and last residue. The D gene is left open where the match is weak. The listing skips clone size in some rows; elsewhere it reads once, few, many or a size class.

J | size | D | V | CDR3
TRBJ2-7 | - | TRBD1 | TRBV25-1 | ASSGLDRGVREQY
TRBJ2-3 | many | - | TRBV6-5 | ASTQLGSTDTQY
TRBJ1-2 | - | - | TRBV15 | ATSRDTEYGYT
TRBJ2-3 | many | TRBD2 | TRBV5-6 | ASSLVAGVDTQY
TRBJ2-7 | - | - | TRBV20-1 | SAQGDRSREQY
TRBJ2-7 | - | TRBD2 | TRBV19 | ASSVASGGGSYEQY
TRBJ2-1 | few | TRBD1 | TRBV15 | ATSSYTGTGYNEQF
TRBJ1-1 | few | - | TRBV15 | ATSIEEGSRDEAF
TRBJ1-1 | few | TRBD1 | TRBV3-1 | ASSQRDRNTEAF
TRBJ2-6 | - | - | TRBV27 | ASSFITGSGANVLT
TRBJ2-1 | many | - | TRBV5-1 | ASSLPTPDNEQF
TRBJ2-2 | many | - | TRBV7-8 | ASSPLGGWGTGELF
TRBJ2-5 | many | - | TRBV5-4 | ASSLVGAGETQY
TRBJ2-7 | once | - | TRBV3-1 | ASSPRDGTYEQY
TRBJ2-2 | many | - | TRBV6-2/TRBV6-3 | ASSLGQTGELF
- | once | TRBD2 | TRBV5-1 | ASSLAGGQGETQY
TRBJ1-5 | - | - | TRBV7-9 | ASSQPQH
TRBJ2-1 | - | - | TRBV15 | AISRSDNEQF
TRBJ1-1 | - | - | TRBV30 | AWSRDDTEAF
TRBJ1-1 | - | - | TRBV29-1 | SVGAGWNTEAF
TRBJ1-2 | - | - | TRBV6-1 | ASSEGGFNRANYGYT
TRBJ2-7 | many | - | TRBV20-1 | SARDLSRGPYEQY
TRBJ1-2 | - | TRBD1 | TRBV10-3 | AISRTGVGYT
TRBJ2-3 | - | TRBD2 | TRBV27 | ASSPGTSKSTDTQY
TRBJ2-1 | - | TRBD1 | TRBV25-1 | ASRGTGFCNEQF
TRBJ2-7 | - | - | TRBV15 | ATSRYILIHEQY
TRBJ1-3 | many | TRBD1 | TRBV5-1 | ASSPRDRTDTIY
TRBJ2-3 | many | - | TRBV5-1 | ASSLAREDTQY
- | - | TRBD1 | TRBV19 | ASRLTGGREQF
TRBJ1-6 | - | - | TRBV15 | ATRGGEAPLH
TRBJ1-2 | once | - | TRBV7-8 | ASSLLPNYGYT
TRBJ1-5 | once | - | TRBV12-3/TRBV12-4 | ATRVGKDQPQH
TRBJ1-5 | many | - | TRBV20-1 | SAHSGSNQPQH
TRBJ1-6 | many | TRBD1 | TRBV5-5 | ASSLEAPGQSPLH
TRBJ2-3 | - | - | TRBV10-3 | AISELATSDTQY
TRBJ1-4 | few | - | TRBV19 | ASQGRGYEKLF